This T cell receptor beta chain was documented in a study of CD8+CD57+ T cells in acquired aplastic anemia. The V gene's germline CDR1 is SQVTM and CDR2 ANQGSEA. CDR3 length equals 13 residues. V was trimmed by 2 bases and J by 2 bases, leaving 10 bases between them. Flow cytometry had shown expanded CD8+CD57+ cells in the patients chosen for sequencing. A few counts support this clonotype. Profiling of TCR beta VDJ combinations and CDR3 sequences used genomic DNA as template. TCRdb passed the reads through MiXCR, listing each CDR3 protein once. The sample holds fewer than 250,000 distinct CDR3 sequences, more than 45% seen once.

The chain combines TRBV29-1 with TRBJ2-7; a possible D gene is TRBD2 (6 bases). The sample taken for sequencing was sorted CD4+, CD8+, or CD8+CD57+ T cells (not recorded which) from PBMCs. This receptor was obtained from a human donor with aplastic anemia. CDR3 residues: CSVERGLPYEQYF. As DNA, the CDR3 is TGCAGCGTTGAACGGGGACTGCCCTACGAGCAGTACTTC.